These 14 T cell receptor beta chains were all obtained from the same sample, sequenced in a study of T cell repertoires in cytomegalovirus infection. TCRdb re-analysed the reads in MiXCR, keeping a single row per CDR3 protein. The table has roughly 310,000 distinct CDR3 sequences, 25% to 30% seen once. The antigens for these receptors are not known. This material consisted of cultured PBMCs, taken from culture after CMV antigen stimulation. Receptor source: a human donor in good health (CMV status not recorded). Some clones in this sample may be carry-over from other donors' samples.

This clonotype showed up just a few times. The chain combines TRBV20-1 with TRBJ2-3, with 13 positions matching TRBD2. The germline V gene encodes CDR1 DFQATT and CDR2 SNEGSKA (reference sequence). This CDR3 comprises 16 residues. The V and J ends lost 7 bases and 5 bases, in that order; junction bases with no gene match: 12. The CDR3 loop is CSVLSRLAGGLDTQYF. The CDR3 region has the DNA TGCAGTGTCTTATCGCGACTAGCGGGGGGACTAGATACGCAGTATTTT.

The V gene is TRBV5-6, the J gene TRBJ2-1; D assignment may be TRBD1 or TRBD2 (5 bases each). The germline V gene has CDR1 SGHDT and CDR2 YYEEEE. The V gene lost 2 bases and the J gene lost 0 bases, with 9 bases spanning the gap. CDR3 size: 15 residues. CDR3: CASSFPGTSYNEQFF. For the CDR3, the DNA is TGTGCCAGCAGCTTCCCCGGGACCTCCTACAATGAGCAGTTCTTC. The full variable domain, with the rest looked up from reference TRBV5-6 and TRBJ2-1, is DAGVTQSPTHLIKTRGQQVTLRCSPKSGHDTVSWYQQALGQGPQFIFQYYEEEERQRGNFPDRFSGHQFPNYSSELNVNALLLGDSALYLCASSFPGTSYNEQFFGPGTRLTVL.

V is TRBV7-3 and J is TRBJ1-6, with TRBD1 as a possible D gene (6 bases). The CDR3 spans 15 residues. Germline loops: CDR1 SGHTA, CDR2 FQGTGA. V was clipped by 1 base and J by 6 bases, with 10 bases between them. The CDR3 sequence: CASSLRAQGNSPLHF. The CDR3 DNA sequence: TGTGCCAGCAGCTTAAGGGCACAGGGTAATTCACCCCTCCACTTT. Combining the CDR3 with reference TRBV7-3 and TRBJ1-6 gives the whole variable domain GAGVSQTPSNKVTEKGKYVELRCDPISGHTALYWYRQSLGQGPEFLIYFQGTGAADDSGLPNDRFFAVRPEGSVSTLKIQRTERGDSAVYLCASSLRAQGNSPLHFGNGTRLTVT.

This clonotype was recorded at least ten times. In DNA form, the CDR3 reads TGCGCCAGCAGTGAAAACAGTTACTATGGCTACACCTTC. It specifies CASSENSYYGYTF. The chain carries TRBV10-2 and TRBJ1-2; D is ambiguous. V dropped 3 bases and J dropped 3 bases, with 8 bases sitting between them. This CDR3 comprises 13 residues. Germline-derived CDR1 and CDR2 are WSHSY and SAAADI.

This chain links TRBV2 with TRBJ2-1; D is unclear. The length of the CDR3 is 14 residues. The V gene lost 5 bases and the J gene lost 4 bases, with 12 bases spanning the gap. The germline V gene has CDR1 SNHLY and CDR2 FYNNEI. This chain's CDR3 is CASSTDPRYNEQFF. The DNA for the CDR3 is TGTGCCAGCAGTACGGACCCCCGGTACAATGAGCAGTTCTTC.

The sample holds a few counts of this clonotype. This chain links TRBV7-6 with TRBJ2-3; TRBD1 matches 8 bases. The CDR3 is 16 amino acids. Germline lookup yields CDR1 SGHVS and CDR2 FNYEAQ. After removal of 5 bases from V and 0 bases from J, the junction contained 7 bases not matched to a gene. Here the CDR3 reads CASSGGQGTSTDTQYF. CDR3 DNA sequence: TGTGCCAGCAGCGGAGGACAGGGAACTAGCACAGATACGCAGTATTTT. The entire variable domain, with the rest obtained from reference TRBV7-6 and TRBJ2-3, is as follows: GAGVSQSPRYKVTKRGQDVALRCDPISGHVSLYWYRQALGQGPEFLTYFNYEAQQDKSGLPNDRFSAERPEGSISTLTIQRTEQRDSAMYRCASSGGQGTSTDTQYFGPGTRLTVL.

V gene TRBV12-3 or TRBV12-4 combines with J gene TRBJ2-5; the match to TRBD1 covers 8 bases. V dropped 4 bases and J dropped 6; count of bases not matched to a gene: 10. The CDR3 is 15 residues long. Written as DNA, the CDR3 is TGTGCCAGCAGTTCCCCTCGACAGGGGATAAAGACCCAGTACTTC. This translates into CASSSPRQGIKTQYF.

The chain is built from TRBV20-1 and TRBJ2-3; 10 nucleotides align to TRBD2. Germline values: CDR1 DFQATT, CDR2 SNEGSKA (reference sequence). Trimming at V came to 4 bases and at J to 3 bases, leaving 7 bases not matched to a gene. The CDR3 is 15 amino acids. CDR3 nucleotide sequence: TGCAGTGCTAACCAAGCGGGAGGGCCGACAGATACGCAGTATTTT. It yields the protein CSANQAGGPTDTQYF.

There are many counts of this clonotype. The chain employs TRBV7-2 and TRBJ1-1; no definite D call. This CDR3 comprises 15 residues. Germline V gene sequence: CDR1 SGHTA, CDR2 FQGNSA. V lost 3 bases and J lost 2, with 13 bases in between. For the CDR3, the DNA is TGTGCCAGCAGCTTGGGGAAAACGCGCAACACTGAAGCTTTCTTT. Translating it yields CASSLGKTRNTEAFF.

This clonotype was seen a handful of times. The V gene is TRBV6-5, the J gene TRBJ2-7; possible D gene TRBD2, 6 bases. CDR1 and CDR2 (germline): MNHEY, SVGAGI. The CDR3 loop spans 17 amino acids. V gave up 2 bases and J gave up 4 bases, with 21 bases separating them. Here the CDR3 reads CASSYASSGTGVYEQYF. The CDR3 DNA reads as TGTGCCAGCAGTTACGCCTCCTCCGGGACGGGGGTGTACGAGCAGTACTTC.

CDR3 bases: TGTGCCAGCAGCTTGAGGACAGTGAACACTGAAGCTTTCTTT. This sequence encodes CASSLRTVNTEAFF. This sequence joins TRBV7-6 and TRBJ1-1; TRBD1 is a possible D gene (6 bases). This CDR3 contains 14 residues. The V gene's germline CDR1 is SGHVS and CDR2 FNYEAQ. The V end lost 3 bases, the J end lost 0 bases, and 8 bases lay between the germline ends.

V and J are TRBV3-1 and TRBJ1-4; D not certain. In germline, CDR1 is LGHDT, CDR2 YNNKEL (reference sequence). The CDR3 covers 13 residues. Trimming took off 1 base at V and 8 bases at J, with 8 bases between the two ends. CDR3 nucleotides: TGTGCCAGCAGCCAAGGCCCGGAAGAAAAACTGTTTTTT. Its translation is CASSQGPEEKLFF.

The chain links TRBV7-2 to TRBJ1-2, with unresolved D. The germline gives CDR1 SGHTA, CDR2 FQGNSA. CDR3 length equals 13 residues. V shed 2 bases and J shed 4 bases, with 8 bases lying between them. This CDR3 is CASSLQLPYGYTF. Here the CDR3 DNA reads TGTGCCAGCAGCTTACAGTTGCCCTATGGCTACACCTTC.

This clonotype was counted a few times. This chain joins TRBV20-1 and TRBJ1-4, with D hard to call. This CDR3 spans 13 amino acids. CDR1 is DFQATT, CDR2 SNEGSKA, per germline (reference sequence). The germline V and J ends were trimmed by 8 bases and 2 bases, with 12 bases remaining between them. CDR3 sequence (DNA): TGCAGTACTGACGGCCCTACTAATGAAAAACTGTTTTTT. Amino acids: CSTDGPTNEKLFF.